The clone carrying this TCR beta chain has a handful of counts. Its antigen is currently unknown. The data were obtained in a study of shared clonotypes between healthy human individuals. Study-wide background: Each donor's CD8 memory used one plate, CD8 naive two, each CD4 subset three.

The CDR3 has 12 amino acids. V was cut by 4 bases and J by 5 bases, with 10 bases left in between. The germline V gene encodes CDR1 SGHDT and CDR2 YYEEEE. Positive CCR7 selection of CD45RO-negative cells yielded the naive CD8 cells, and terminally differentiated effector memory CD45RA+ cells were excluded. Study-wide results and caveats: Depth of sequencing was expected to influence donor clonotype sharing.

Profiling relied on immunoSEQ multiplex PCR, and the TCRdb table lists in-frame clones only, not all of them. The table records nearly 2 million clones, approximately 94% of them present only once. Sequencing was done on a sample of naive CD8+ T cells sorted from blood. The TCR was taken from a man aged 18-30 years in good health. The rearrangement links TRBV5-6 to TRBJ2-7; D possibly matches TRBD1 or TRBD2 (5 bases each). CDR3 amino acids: CASSPGPHEQYF. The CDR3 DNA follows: TGTGCCAGCAGCCCGGGACCCCACGAGCAGTACTTC.